The 7 T cell receptor beta chains presented below share a single source sample, sequenced in a study of CD8+ T cells in alopecia areata. Specified treatment: oral pan-JAK inhibitor, 5-10 mg twice daily. Reverse transcription of extracted RNA yielded cDNA, which provided the sequencing template. Here immunoSEQ multiplex PCR was the method, and the copy in TCRdb shows in-frame clones only, minus some. The data contain 200,000 or so clones, around 43% of them singletons. Sequencing was performed on CD4+ T cells sorted from blood, taken at approximately week 39, from a patient treated with tofacitinib. These receptors came from a human donor with alopecia areata.

The sample holds many counts of this clone. The rearrangement uses TRBV7-2 and TRBJ2-6; D possibly matches TRBD1 or TRBD2 (5 bases each). Germline loops: CDR1 SGHTA, CDR2 FQGNSA. This CDR3 is 15 amino acids long. Trimming left V 3 bases short and J 4 bases short, with 10 bases between. CDR3 sequence (DNA): TGTGCCAGCAGCTTTAAGGGACCCGGGGCCAACGTCCTGACTTTC. Translated, it gives CASSFKGPGANVLTF.

The rearrangement uses TRBV19 and TRBJ2-1; TRBD2 aligns across 7 bases. V lost 7 bases, J lost 1 base, and 7 bases stayed unmatched. The CDR3 runs 15 residues. Per germline, CDR1 LNHDA and CDR2 SQIVND (reference sequence). The CDR3 DNA sequence: TGTGCCAGTACGCGGGGGACGGGTTCCTACAATGAGCAGTTCTTC. It specifies CASTRGTGSYNEQFF.

V and J are TRBV29-1 and TRBJ2-7; D is possibly TRBD2 (6 bases). Germline V gene data show CDR1 as SQVTM and CDR2 as ANQGSEA. V was cut by 6 bases and J by 4 bases, with 22 bases left in between. CDR3 length: 15 amino acids. CDR3 DNA sequence: TGCAGCGTGACCCGGAGGAGGGAACCGGGTTACGAGCAGTACTTC. Translated, it gives CSVTRRREPGYEQYF.

The V and J genes are TRBV4-3 and TRBJ2-5, with 9 bases fitting TRBD2. The junction had 9 bases not matched to a gene; V was cut back by 0 bases and J by 7 bases. This CDR3 comprises 16 residues. The V gene's germline CDR1 is LGHNA and CDR2 YSLEER. CDR3 protein: CASSQDPAGGRGTQYF. The CDR3 bases are TGCGCCAGCAGCCAAGATCCCGCGGGGGGGCGCGGGACCCAGTACTTC.

This clone was observed a few times. A much larger clone differs by one base, so this may be a read error. J is TRBJ2-5 and V is TRBV11-2; possibly TRBD1 or TRBD2 for D (6 bases each). Judging by the DNA end, TRBJ2-7 fits better; the J call may be wrong. Germline V gene lookup returns CDR1 SGHAT and CDR2 FQNNGV. The CDR3 totals 16 residues. The CDR3 bases are TGTGCCAGCAGCTTAGGGGGGGCGAGGAGCTCCTACGAGCAGTACTTC. Its protein is CASSLGGARSSYEQYF.

This clone was counted once. This sequence joins TRBV23-1 and TRBJ2-7; possible D gene TRBD1, 5 bases. TRBV23-1 is identified as an open reading frame with a role that is uncertain. V was pared by 2 bases and J by 0 bases, with 14 bases between. The CDR3 is 16 residues long. The CDR3 DNA is TGCGCCAGCAGTCAACCCCTGGACAAGAGCTCCTACGAGCAGTACTTC. Amino acids: CASSQPLDKSSYEQYF.

The chain combines TRBV5-4 with TRBJ2-7; TRBD2 aligns across 10 bases. Per the germline V gene, CDR1 is SGHNT and CDR2 is YYREEE (reference sequence). CDR3 size: 16 residues. Trimming cost V 4 bases and J 3 bases; bases outside gene matches: 10. The CDR3 region is CASSQDWLAGDYEQYF. CDR3 coding DNA: TGTGCCAGCAGCCAAGATTGGCTAGCGGGAGACTACGAGCAGTACTTC. The full variable domain, completed using reference TRBV5-4 and TRBJ2-7, is ETGVTQSPTHLIKTRGQQVTLRCSSQSGHNTVSWYQQALGQGPQFIFQYYREEENGRGNFPPRFSGLQFPNYSSELNVNALELDDSALYLCASSQDWLAGDYEQYFGPGTRLTVT.